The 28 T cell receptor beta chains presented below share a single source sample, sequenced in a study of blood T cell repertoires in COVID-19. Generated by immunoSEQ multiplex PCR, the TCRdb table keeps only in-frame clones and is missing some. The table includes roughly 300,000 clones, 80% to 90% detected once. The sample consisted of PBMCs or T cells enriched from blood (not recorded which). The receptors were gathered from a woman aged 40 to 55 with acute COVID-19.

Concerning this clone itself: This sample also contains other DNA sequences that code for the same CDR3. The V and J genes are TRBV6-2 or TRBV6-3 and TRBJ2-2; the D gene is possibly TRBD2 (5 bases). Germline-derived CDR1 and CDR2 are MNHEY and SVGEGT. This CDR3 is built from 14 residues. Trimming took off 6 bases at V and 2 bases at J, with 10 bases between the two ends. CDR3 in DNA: TGTGCCAGCAGCAGAACTAGAAACACCGGGGAGCTGTTTTTT. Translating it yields CASSRTRNTGELFF.

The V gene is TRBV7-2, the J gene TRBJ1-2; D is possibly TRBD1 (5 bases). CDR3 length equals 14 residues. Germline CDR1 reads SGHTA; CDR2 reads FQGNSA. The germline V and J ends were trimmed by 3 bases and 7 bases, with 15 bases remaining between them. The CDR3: CASSLAREYSGYTF. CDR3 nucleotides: TGTGCCAGCAGCTTGGCCAGGGAATATAGTGGCTACACCTTC. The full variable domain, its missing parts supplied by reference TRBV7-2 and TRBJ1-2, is GAGVSQSPSNKVTEKGKDVELRCDPISGHTALYWYRQSLGQGLEFLIYFQGNSAPDKSGLPSDRFSAERTGGSVSTLTIQRTQQEDSAVYLCASSLAREYSGYTFGSGTRLTVV.

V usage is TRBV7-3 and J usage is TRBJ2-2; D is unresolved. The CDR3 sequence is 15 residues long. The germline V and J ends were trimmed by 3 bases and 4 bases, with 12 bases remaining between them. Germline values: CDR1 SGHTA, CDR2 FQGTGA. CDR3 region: CASSFIAAGTGELFF. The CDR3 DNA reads TGTGCCAGCAGCTTTATAGCAGCCGGCACCGGGGAGCTGTTTTTT.

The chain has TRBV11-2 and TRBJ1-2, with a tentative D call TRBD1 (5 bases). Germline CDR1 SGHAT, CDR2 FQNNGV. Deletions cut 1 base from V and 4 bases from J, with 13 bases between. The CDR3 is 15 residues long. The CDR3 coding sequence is TGTGCCAGCAGCTTAGGAGCAGGGTGGGGCTATGGCTACACCTTC. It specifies CASSLGAGWGYGYTF.

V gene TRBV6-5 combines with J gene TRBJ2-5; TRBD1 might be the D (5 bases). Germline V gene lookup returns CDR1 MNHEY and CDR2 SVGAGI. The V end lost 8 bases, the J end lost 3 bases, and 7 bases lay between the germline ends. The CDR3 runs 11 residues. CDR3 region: CASRREETQYF. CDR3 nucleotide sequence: TGTGCCAGCCGCAGGGAAGAGACCCAGTACTTC.

In DNA form, the CDR3 reads TGTGCCAGCAGAACGGGACAGGGGCTATTTTACGAGCAGTACTTC. Its protein product is CASRTGQGLFYEQYF. This sequence joins TRBV28 and TRBJ2-7, with 10 bases that match TRBD1. The CDR3 runs 15 residues. The germline CDR1 and CDR2 sequences are MDHEN and SYDVKM. Trimming removed 6 bases from V and 4 bases from J; junction bases left unmatched: 9.

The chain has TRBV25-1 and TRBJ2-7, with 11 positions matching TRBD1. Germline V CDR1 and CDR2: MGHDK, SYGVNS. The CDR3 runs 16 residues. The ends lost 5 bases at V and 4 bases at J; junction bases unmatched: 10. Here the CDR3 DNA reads TGTGCCAGCAGTACCATCTCCGGGACAGGGGGTTACGAGCAGTACTTC. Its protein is CASSTISGTGGYEQYF.

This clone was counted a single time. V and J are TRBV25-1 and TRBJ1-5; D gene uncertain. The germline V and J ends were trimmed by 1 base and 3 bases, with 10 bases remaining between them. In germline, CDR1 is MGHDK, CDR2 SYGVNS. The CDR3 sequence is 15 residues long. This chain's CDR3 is CASSEFGSYNQPQHF. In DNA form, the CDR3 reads TGTGCCAGCAGTGAATTTGGTAGCTACAATCAGCCCCAGCATTTT.

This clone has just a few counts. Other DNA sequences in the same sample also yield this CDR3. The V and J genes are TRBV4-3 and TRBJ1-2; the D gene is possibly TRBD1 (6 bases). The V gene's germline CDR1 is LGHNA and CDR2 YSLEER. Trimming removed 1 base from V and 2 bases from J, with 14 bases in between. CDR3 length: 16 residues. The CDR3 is CASSQGGGTGNYGYTF. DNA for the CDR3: TGCGCCAGCAGCCAAGGGGGGGGAACAGGGAACTATGGCTACACCTTC.

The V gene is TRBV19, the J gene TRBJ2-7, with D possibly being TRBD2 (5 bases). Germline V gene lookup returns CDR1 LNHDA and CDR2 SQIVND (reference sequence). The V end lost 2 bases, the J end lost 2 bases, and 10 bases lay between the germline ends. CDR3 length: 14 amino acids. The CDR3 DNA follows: TGTGCCAGTAGTATATTAGCGACCCCCTACGAGCAGTACTTC. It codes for CASSILATPYEQYF.

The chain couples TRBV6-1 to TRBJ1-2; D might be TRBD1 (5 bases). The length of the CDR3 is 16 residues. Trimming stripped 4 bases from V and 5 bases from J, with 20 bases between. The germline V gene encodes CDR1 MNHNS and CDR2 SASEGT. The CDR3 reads CASSASGTQGGYGYTF. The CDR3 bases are TGTGCCAGCAGTGCCTCCGGGACGCAGGGAGGGTATGGCTACACCTTC.

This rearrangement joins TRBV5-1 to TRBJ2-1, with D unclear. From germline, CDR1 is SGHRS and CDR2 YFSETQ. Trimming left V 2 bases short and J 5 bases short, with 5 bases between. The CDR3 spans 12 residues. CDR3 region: CASSFLNNEQFF. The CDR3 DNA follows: TGCGCCAGCAGCTTCTTAAACAATGAGCAGTTCTTC.

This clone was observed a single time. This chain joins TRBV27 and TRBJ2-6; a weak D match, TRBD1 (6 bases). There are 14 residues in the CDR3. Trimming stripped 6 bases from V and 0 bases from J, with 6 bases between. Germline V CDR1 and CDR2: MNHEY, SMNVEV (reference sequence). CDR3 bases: TGTGCCAGCAGGGGACACTCTGGGGCCAACGTCCTGACTTTC. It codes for CASRGHSGANVLTF. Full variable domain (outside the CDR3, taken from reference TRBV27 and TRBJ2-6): EAQVTQNPRYLITVTGKKLTVTCSQNMNHEYMSWYRQDPGLGLRQIYYSMNVEVTDKGDVPEGYKVSRKEKRNFPLILESPSPNQTSLYFCASRGHSGANVLTFGAGSRLTVL.

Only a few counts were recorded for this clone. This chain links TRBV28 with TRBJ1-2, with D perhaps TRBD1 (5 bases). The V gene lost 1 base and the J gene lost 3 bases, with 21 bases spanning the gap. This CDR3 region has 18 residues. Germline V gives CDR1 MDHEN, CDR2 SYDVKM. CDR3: CASSLSGLGGKIDYGYTF. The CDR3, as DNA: TGTGCCAGCAGTTTATCAGGGTTGGGGGGTAAGATAGACTATGGCTACACCTTC.

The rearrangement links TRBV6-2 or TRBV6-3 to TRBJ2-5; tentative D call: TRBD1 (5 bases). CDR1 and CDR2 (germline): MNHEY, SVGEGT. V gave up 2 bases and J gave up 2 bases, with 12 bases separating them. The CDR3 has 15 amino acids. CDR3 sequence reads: CASSYGLKGQETQYF. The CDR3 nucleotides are TGTGCCAGCAGTTACGGGCTCAAGGGGCAAGAGACCCAGTACTTC.

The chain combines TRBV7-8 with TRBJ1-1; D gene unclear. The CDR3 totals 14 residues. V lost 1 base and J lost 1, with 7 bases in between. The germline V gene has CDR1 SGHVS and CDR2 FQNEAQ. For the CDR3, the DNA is TGTGCCAGCAGCTTAGGACTTACGAACACTGAAGCTTTCTTT. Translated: CASSLGLTNTEAFF.

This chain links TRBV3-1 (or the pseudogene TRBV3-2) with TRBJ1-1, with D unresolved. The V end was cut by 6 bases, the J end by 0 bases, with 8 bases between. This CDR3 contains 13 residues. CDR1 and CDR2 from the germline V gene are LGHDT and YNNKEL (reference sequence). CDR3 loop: CASRQFMNTEAFF. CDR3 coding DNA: TGTGCCAGCAGACAATTCATGAACACTGAAGCTTTCTTT.

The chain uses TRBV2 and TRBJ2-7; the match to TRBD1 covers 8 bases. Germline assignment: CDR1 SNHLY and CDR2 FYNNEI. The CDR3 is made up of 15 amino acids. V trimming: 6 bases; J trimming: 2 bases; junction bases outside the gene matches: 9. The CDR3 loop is CASRTRTGRTYEQYF. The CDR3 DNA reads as TGTGCCAGCAGGACTAGGACAGGGCGAACCTACGAGCAGTACTTC.

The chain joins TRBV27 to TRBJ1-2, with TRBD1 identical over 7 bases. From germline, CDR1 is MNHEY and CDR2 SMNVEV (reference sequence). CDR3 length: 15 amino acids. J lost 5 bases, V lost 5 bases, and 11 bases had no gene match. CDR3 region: CASSPGTGVPYGYTF. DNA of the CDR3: TGTGCCAGCAGTCCCGGAACAGGGGTCCCATATGGCTACACCTTC.

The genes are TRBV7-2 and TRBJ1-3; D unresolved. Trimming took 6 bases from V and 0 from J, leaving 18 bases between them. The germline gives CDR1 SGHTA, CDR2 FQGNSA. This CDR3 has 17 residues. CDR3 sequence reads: CASSQNELRASGNTIYF. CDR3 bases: TGTGCCAGCAGTCAAAACGAACTGCGGGCCTCTGGAAACACCATATATTTT.

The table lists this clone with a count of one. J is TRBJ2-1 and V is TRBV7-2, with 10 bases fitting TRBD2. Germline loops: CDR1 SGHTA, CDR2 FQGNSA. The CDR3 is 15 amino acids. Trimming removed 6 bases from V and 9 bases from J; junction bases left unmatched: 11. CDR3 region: CASRWDLAGAGEQFF. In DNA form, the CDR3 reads TGTGCCAGCAGGTGGGACCTAGCGGGAGCAGGTGAGCAGTTCTTC.

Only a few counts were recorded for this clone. CDR3 protein: CASSMKADQPQHF. The CDR3 region has the DNA TGTGCCAGTAGCATGAAGGCGGATCAGCCCCAGCATTTT. This rearrangement joins TRBV19 to TRBJ1-5; no reliable D call. The length of the CDR3 is 13 residues. In germline, CDR1 is LNHDA, CDR2 SQIVND (reference sequence). Between the trimmed V and J ends, which lost 6 bases and 5 bases, there was a span of 11 bases.

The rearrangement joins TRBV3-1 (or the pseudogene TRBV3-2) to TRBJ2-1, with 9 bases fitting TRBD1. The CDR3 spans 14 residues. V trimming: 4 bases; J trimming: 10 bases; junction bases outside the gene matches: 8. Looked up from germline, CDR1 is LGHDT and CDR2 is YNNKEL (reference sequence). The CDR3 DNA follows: TGTGCCAGCAGCCTACAGGGGGCGGGGCGGGAGCAGTTCTTC. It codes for CASSLQGAGREQFF.

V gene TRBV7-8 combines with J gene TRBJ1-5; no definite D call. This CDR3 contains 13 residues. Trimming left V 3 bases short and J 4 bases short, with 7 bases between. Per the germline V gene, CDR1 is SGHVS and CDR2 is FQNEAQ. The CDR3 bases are TGTGCCAGCAGCTTTGGCAGAAATCAGCCCCAGCATTTT. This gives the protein CASSFGRNQPQHF.

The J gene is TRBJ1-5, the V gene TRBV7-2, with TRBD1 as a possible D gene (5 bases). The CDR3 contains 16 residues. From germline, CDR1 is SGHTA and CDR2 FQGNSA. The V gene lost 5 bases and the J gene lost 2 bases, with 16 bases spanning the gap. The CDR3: CASSNPGLGGNQPQHF. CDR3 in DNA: TGTGCCAGCAGCAACCCCGGGCTAGGGGGCAATCAGCCCCAGCATTTT.

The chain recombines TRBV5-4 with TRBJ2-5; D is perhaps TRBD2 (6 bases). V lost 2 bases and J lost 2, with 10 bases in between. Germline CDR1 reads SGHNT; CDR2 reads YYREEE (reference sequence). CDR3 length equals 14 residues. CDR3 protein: CASSFARGQETQYF. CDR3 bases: TGTGCCAGCAGCTTCGCCCGGGGGCAAGAGACCCAGTACTTC.

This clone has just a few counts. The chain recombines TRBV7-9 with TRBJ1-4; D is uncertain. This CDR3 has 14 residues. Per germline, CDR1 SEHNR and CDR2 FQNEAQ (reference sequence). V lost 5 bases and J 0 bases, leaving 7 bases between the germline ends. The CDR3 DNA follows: TGTGCCAGCAGCCTCGGTGCAACTAATGAAAAACTGTTTTTT. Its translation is CASSLGATNEKLFF.

CDR3 sequence reads: CASSLAGGLMNTEAFF. As DNA, the CDR3 is TGTGCCAGCAGTTTAGCGGGGGGACTGATGAACACTGAAGCTTTCTTT. The chain links TRBV27 to TRBJ1-1; a weak D match, TRBD1 (5 bases). The CDR3 extends over 16 amino acids. Trimming took 2 bases from V and 0 from J, leaving 13 bases between them. The germline V gene has CDR1 MNHEY and CDR2 SMNVEV (reference sequence).